What follows describes a single T cell receptor (beta chain). The antigen remains unidentified. Unmatched junction bases numbered 5, after V lost 3 bases and J lost 3 bases. CDR3 size: 17 residues. Germline V gene sequence: CDR1 MDHEN, CDR2 SYDVKM. The time point is: week 11, during vaccination. Vaccine doses each comprised 300 ug of mutant IDH1 20-mer peptide, with topical imiquimod. This record comes from a study of a mutant IDH1 vaccine in newly diagnosed glioma. As for the study in general: Treated individuals were approximately 60% male and roughly 38% female, averaging roughly 38 years of age. Overall study results and limits: Detectable vaccine-induced immune responses arose in around 92% of patients.

Assay: immunoSEQ multiplex PCR; the TCRdb copy retains only in-frame clones and omits some. The table includes roughly 60,000 clones, approximately 80% detected once. This TCR was recovered from a man aged 30 to 39 with glioma. This material consisted of PBMCs, taken from a glioma patient whose treatment included an IDH1 peptide vaccine. V is TRBV28 and J is TRBJ2-2; 12 bases are a match to TRBD1. The CDR3 DNA sequence: TGTGCCAGCAGTTTCCCCGGGACAGGGGGCGACACCGGGGAGCTGTTTTTT. Translation gives CASSFPGTGGDTGELFF.